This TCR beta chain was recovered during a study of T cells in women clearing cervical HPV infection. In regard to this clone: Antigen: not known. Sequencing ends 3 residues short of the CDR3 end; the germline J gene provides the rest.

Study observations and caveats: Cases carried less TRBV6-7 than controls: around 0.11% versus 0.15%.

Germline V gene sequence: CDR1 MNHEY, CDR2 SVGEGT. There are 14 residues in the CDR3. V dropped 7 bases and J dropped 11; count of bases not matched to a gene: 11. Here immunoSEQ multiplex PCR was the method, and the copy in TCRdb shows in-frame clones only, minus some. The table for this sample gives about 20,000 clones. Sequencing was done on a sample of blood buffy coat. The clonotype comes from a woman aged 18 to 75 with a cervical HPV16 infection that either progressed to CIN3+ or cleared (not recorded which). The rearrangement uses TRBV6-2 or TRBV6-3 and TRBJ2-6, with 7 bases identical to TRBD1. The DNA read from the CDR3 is TGTGCCAGCAATACGAAGGGGGCTTCGGACGTC. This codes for CASNTKGASDV. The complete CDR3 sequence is CASNTKGASDVLTF.